This TCR beta chain was retrieved from a study of blood T cell repertoires in COVID-19 (dated by TCRdb to the early 2020s). As for the study more broadly: Samples from collaborators originated in the United States, Italy and Spain and spanned both the acute and convalescent phases of COVID-19. The prospective study material was composed of cDNA or gDNA derived from T cells, B-cell-depleted T cells, or PBMCs. The dataset comprised deeply sampled blood TCRbeta repertoires from subjects exposed to, actively infected with, or recovered from COVID-19. A freely available public database, intended as a resource for researchers studying the immune response to SARS-CoV-2, is where the repertoires were released. Samples came from the ongoing ImmuneRACE study (first 160 participants) plus 1,254 subjects from 6 global collaborators. Sample metadata almost always included a de-identified subject ID, COVID-19 status, age in years and sex. HLA class I and class II types, where available, came from metadata supplied by the sample provider rather than from assay-based typing.

The collaborating institutions used their own protocols to collect whole blood in K2EDTA tubes. For TCRbeta analysis, collaborator samples were shipped as frozen whole blood, as isolated PBMCs, or as DNA extracted from either sample type. Details on this clone: The target of this receptor is not known. No quality values exist for individual bases; no much larger clone is one base distant.

TCRbeta CDR3 regions were amplified from genomic DNA by means of the immunoSEQ Assay, a bias-controlled multiplex PCR. Per the original workflow: The number of nucleated cells in each sample was estimated from the amplification of reference gene primers within the assay. To quantify the absolute abundance of each unique TCRbeta CDR3 rearrangement, sequence reads were collapsed and filtered. For each sample, productive Simpson clonality was calculated by taking the square root of Simpson's diversity index across productive rearrangements. TCRdb stores this immuneACCESS table with in-frame sequences only. Part of the clones is absent; in the studies checked, under half of the shortfall reflects unresolved V genes, and no reason is known for the rest. That table furnishes V, J and clone size, whereas the DNA furnished D and trimming. A total of 120,000 or so clones appear in this sample, around four fifths of them only once. The ten largest clones capture around 25% of the sample.

Summary of the overall study and its limitations: Clinical and demographic metadata were provided uncurated, with the amount varying by source and participant.

This TCR came from a human donor in a cohort sampled during active COVID-19. Sequenced input: peripheral blood.

The CDR3 protein: CASSLSGQGAQPQHF. The nucleotide sequence is given as TGCGCCAGCAGCTTGTCAGGACAGGGGGCTCAGCCCCAGCATTTT. The chain links TRBV5-1 with TRBJ1-5; TRBD1 agrees with 11 junctional bases. Here V drops 1 base and J drops 6 bases, and the junction holds 3 bases not matched to any gene. The CDR3 goes from the cysteine to the phenylalanine over 15 residues. Only the CDR3 region is kept as DNA, spanning 45 bases read in frame from base 1. Sequences SGHRS (CDR1) and YFSETQ (CDR2) are obtained from the germline V gene.